One sample yielded the 18 T cell receptor beta chains listed below, sequenced in a study of blood T cells in healthy people across ages. A J-beta primer mix and a sample-barcoded 5' primer were used in a second PCR of about 6 to 12 cycles. TCRdb itself ran the 5' RACE reads through MiXCR, one entry per CDR3 protein. This table holds 750,000 or so distinct CDR3 sequences, more than 20% found once. This sample also appeared in a second study, on T cells of mothers and their children.

The sequencing input was blood. The receptor source for this set is a boy under 18 in good health.

This clonotype was counted between two and nine times. The chain combines TRBV6-5 with TRBJ2-5; D may be TRBD2 (6 bases). The DNA end favors TRBJ2-1, so the J call may be wrong. CDR1 is MNHEY, CDR2 SVGAGI, per germline. The CDR3 loop spans 14 amino acids. The CDR3 DNA reads TGTGCCAGCATGGGGAGTAGCGGTGTTAATGAGCAGTTCTTC. It codes for CASMGSSGVNEQFF.

The chain employs TRBV6-2 or TRBV6-3 and TRBJ2-5; D is perhaps TRBD1 (6 bases). This CDR3 comprises 13 residues. The germline V gene encodes CDR1 MNHEY and CDR2 SVGEGT. V was trimmed by 3 bases and J by 4 bases, leaving 9 bases between them. Here the CDR3 DNA reads TGTGCCAGCAGTTATCGCAGGGGAGAGACCCAGTACTTC. It translates to CASSYRRGETQYF.

The V call is TRBV7-2, the J call TRBJ2-5; D possibly corresponds to TRBD2 (6 bases). Per germline, CDR1 SGHTA and CDR2 FQGNSA. The CDR3 has 15 residues. V shed 6 bases and J shed 1 base, with 15 bases lying between them. The CDR3 spells CASSHESGVQETQYF. The CDR3 nucleotides read TGTGCCAGCAGTCACGAATCGGGGGTCCAAGAGACCCAGTACTTC.

This chain uses TRBV7-2 with TRBJ2-5, with 8 bases identical to TRBD1. In germline, CDR1 is SGHTA, CDR2 FQGNSA. The CDR3 is 15 amino acids. The J segment lost 6 bases and the V segment lost 1 base, leaving 7 bases of the junction unmatched. CDR3 loop: CASSLEATGGKTQYF. The CDR3 bases are TGTGCCAGCAGCTTAGAGGCAACAGGGGGAAAGACCCAGTACTTC.

The chain employs TRBV29-1 and TRBJ2-1, with 7 bases matching TRBD2. With 4 bases clipped from V and 5 bases from J, the junction kept 8 bases outside the gene matches. CDR3 length equals 14 residues. From germline, CDR1 is SQVTM and CDR2 ANQGSEA. The CDR3 region is CSVVTGRADNEQFF. In DNA form, the CDR3 reads TGCAGCGTTGTTACGGGGAGGGCGGACAATGAGCAGTTCTTC.

The chain combines TRBV2 with TRBJ2-5; 11 bases align to TRBD2. V shed 5 bases and J 2 bases; nucleotides not matched to a gene: 16. Germline CDR1 is SNHLY and CDR2 is FYNNEI. This CDR3 has 19 residues. CDR3 sequence reads: CASSFLSGLAGGNQETQYF. The CDR3 DNA is TGTGCCAGCAGTTTCCTAAGCGGGCTAGCGGGAGGCAATCAAGAGACCCAGTACTTC.

This chain uses TRBV3-1 with TRBJ2-2, with 9 bases identical to TRBD2. With V trimmed by 5 bases and J by 6 bases, 4 bases remained unmatched. Germline CDR1 is LGHDT and CDR2 is YNNKEL (reference sequence). The CDR3 consists of 14 residues. DNA of the CDR3: TGTGCCAGCAGCACCGGGACTAGCCCCGGGGAGCTGTTTTTT. This sequence encodes CASSTGTSPGELFF.

This clonotype was observed a few times. V is TRBV10-3 and J is TRBJ2-3; TRBD2 might be the D (6 bases). Trimming removed 6 bases from V and 2 bases from J, with 12 bases in between. The length of the CDR3 is 14 residues. CDR1 ENHRY and CDR2 SYGVKD come from the germline V gene. In DNA form, the CDR3 reads TGTGCCATCAGGCAAGCGGACTACACAGATACGCAGTATTTT. Translated: CAIRQADYTDTQYF.

The genes are TRBV7-2 and TRBJ2-5; TRBD2 is a possible D gene (5 bases). Per germline, CDR1 SGHTA and CDR2 FQGNSA. There are 15 residues in the CDR3. The V end was cut by 4 bases, the J end by 7 bases, with 19 bases between. CDR3 nucleotides: TGTGCCAGCAGCTCCTTGCCCATGGCAAGCGGGACCCAGTACTTC. It translates to CASSSLPMASGTQYF.

This clonotype has only a few counts. V is TRBV5-5 and J is TRBJ2-4; D not certain. Germline-derived CDR1 and CDR2 are SGHKS and YYEKEE (reference sequence). This CDR3 is 14 amino acids long. V lost 1 base, J lost 8 bases, and 13 bases lay in between. The CDR3 spells CASSLQAPNYIQYF. The CDR3 bases are TGTGCCAGCAGCTTGCAGGCCCCTAACTACATTCAGTACTTC.

This clonotype was counted only a few times. The V gene is TRBV20-1, the J gene TRBJ2-5; D is unclear. The DNA end is a closer match to TRBJ2-1, so the J assignment may be wrong. CDR1 DFQATT and CDR2 SNEGSKA come from the germline V gene (reference sequence). This CDR3 spans 14 amino acids. The CDR3 nucleotides read TGCAGTGTGCCCGAACCAGCAGCCTACAATGAGCAGTTCTTC. It yields the protein CSVPEPAAYNEQFF.

The J gene is TRBJ2-1, the V gene TRBV6-6, with TRBD1 matching 7 bases. The V and J ends lost 0 bases and 2 bases, in that order; junction bases with no gene match: 1. Germline lookup yields CDR1 MNHNY and CDR2 SVGAGI (reference sequence). This CDR3 contains 15 residues. The CDR3 DNA follows: TGTGCCAGCAGTTACTCTGGGACAGCCTACAATGAGCAGTTCTTC. This encodes CASSYSGTAYNEQFF.

The genes are TRBV2 and TRBJ2-5, with TRBD1 as a possible D gene (5 bases). CDR1 is SNHLY, CDR2 FYNNEI, per germline. The ends were cut back, 11 bases at V and 5 bases at J, with 15 bases in the middle. The CDR3 loop spans 12 amino acids. The CDR3 sequence is CASETGAETQYF. The CDR3 nucleotides read TGTGCCTCCGAGACTGGGGCGGAGACCCAGTACTTC.

Turning to this clonotype: Germline and junction disagree at one end, which may indicate a read error. The J gene is TRBJ2-5, the V gene TRBV5-6, with 9 bases matching TRBD2. The germline V gene encodes CDR1 SGHDT and CDR2 YYEEEE. There are 14 residues in the CDR3. The chain's CDR3 is CASSPAVAGETQCF. DNA for the CDR3: TGTGCCAGCAGCCCGGCGGTAGCGGGAGAGACCCAGTGCTTC. The entire variable domain, with the rest obtained from reference TRBV5-6 and TRBJ2-5, is as follows: DAGVTQSPTHLIKTRGQQVTLRCSPKSGHDTVSWYQQALGQGPQFIFQYYEEEERQRGNFPDRFSGHQFPNYSSELNVNALLLGDSALYLCASSPAVAGETQCFGPGTRLLVL.

This chain connects TRBV27 to TRBJ1-5; 7 bases align to TRBD1. V lost 6 bases, J lost 7 bases, and 9 bases stayed unmatched. Germline assignment: CDR1 MNHEY and CDR2 SMNVEV (reference sequence). The CDR3 contains 14 residues. The DNA for the CDR3 is TGTGCCAGCAGGCCATCCGAGGGGGCCCAGCCCCAGCATTTT. Protein: CASRPSEGAQPQHF.

The chain combines TRBV10-3 with TRBJ2-5; no firm D call. The CDR3 runs 11 residues. Germline values: CDR1 ENHRY, CDR2 SYGVKD. The V end lost 7 bases, the J end lost 2 bases, and 5 bases lay between the germline ends. The CDR3, as DNA: TGTGCCATCACCGTTCAAGAGACCCAGTACTTC. It yields the protein CAITVQETQYF.

V usage is TRBV3-1 and J usage is TRBJ2-2; 8 bases are a match to TRBD2. Germline lookup yields CDR1 LGHDT and CDR2 YNNKEL (reference sequence). CDR3 length equals 16 residues. The ends lost 4 bases at V and 1 base at J; junction bases unmatched: 5. The CDR3 DNA reads TGTGCCAGCAGCCCGGGTAGCGGGATGAACACCGGGGAGCTGTTTTTT. It translates to CASSPGSGMNTGELFF.

V and J are TRBV20-1 and TRBJ2-1, with 11 bases identical to TRBD2. CDR1 is DFQATT, CDR2 SNEGSKA, per germline (reference sequence). The CDR3 runs 16 residues. CDR3 bases: TGCAGCCGAACAGGGGGACTAGCGGACAGTTACAATGAGCAGTTCTTC. Its translation: CSRTGGLADSYNEQFF.